This T cell receptor beta chain was identified during a study of blood T cell repertoires in COVID-19. For the study at large: COVID-19 samples from acute and convalescent phases originated in the United States, Italy and Spain. PBMCs, B-cell-depleted T cells, or T cells were the source of the cDNA or gDNA that made up the material.

This clone has only one observation. In the authors' workflow: From reference gene primer amplification, estimates of nucleated cell counts were derived. Profiled with immunoSEQ multiplex PCR; TCRdb holds only in-frame clones, not every one. Clone size and V and J calls were adopted from that table, with D and trimming inferred from the DNA. The data hold some 670,000 clones, with more than 80% observed a single time. The material sequenced was peripheral blood. The TCR originated in a woman between 18 and 29 years old with acute or convalescent COVID-19.

Here the CDR3 reads CASSQTGQLAGELFF. CDR3 DNA sequence: TGTGCCAGCAGCCAAACGGGACAGCTAGCCGGGGAGCTGTTTTTT. The rearrangement links TRBV5-5 to TRBJ2-2; 7 nucleotides agree with TRBD1. This CDR3 has 15 amino acids. Trimming cost V 4 bases and J 6 bases; bases outside gene matches: 9. Germline V gene data show CDR1 as SGHKS and CDR2 as YYEKEE (reference sequence).